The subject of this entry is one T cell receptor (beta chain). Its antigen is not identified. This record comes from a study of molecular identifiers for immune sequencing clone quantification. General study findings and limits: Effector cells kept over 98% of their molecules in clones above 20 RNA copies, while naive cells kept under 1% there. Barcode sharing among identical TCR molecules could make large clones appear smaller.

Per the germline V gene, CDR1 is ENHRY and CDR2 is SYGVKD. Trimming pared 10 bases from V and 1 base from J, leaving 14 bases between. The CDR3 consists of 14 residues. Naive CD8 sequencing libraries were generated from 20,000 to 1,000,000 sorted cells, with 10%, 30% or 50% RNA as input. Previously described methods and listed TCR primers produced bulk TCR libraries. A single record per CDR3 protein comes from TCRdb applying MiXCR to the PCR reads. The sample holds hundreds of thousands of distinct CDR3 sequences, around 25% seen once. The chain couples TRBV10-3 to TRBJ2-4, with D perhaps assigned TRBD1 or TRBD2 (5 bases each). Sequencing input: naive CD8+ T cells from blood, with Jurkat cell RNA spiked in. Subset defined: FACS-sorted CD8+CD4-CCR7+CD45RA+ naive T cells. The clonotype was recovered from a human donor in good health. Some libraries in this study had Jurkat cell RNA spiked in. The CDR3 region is CATAPEGAKNIQYF. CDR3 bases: TGTGCCACAGCTCCCGAGGGGGCCAAAAACATTCAGTACTTC.